The present TCR beta chain was sequenced within a study of beta chain features in type 1 diabetes. Findings of the study overall: Among patients, naive, central memory and Treg TCRB repertoires appeared more similar than among healthy donors.

As regards this clone: Its antigen is unknown.

Expressed TCRB transcripts were sequenced because the entire RNA isolate underwent reverse transcription. Average read counts of stem cell-like memory T cell samples were about a million. TCRdb's copy holds only in-frame clones and misses some; the assay was immunoSEQ multiplex PCR. This table has under 95,000 clones, about 32% appearing once. The length of the CDR3 is 15 residues. Trimming at V came to 6 bases and at J to 2 bases, leaving 4 bases not matched to a gene. The germline gives CDR1 SNHLY, CDR2 FYNNEI. The sample was stem cell memory CD4+ T cells from blood. The V gene is TRBV2, the J gene TRBJ2-6, with 7 positions matching TRBD1. This sequence originates from a woman under 30 in good health. The CDR3 DNA is TGTGCCAGCAGCCCCGACAGGGCTGGGGCCAACGTCCTGACTTTC. The encoded protein is CASSPDRAGANVLTF.